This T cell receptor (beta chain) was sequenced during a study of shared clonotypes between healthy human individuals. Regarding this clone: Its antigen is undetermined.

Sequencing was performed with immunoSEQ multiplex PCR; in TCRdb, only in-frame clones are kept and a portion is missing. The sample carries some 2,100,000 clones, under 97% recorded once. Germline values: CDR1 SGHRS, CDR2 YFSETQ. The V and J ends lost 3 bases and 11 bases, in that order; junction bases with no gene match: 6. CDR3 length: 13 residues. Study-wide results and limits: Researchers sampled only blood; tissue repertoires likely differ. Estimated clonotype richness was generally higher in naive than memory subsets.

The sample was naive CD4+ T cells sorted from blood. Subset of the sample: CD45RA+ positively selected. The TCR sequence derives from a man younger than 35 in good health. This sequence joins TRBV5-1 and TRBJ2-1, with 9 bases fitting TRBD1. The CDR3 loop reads CASSSPGQGKQFF. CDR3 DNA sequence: TGCGCCAGCAGCTCGCCGGGACAGGGAAAGCAGTTCTTC.